This is a list of T cell receptor beta chains from one sample in a study of OX40 agonist ivuxolimab in advanced cancers. Clones were read by immunoSEQ multiplex PCR, and TCRdb kept only the in-frame ones, dropping some. The profile shows 9,500 to 15,000 clones, roughly 80% of them singletons. Sequenced material: CD4+ or CD8+ T cells sorted from blood, taken in a trial of the OX40 agonist ivuxolimab. Every receptor here comes from an adult with an advanced solid tumor such as melanoma, head and neck, liver or kidney cancer. The CDR3 runs from the conserved cysteine through the conserved F or W. D genes are given only for firm matches. Clone sizes are given selectively: once, few, many, or a class where the clone is expanded.

j_call: TRBJ2-3; d_call: -; v_call: TRBV9; clone_size: -; cdr3_aa: CASSVGARTDTQYF; cdr3_nt: TGTGCCAGCAGCGTAGGGGCGCGAACAGATACGCAGTATTTT
j_call: TRBJ2-3; d_call: -; v_call: TRBV4-3; clone_size: -; cdr3_aa: CASSQSGTYTDTQYF; cdr3_nt: TGCGCCAGCAGCCAATCCGGGACCTACACAGATACGCAGTATTTT
j_call: TRBJ2-3; d_call: -; v_call: TRBV9; clone_size: -; cdr3_aa: CASSPPRWDTQYF; cdr3_nt: TGTGCCAGCAGCCCCCCCCGTTGGGATACGCAGTATTTT
j_call: TRBJ1-5; d_call: TRBD1; v_call: TRBV7-9; clone_size: -; cdr3_aa: CASSTDRGYQPQHF; cdr3_nt: TGTGCCAGCAGCACCGACAGGGGTTATCAGCCCCAGCATTTT
j_call: TRBJ1-2; d_call: -; v_call: TRBV5-1; clone_size: once; cdr3_aa: CASSWGDFREDGYTF; cdr3_nt: TGCGCCAGCAGCTGGGGGGATTTTAGGGAGGATGGCTACACCTTC
j_call: TRBJ2-1; d_call: -; v_call: TRBV9; clone_size: -; cdr3_aa: CASSDDNEQFF; cdr3_nt: TGTGCCAGCAGCGATGACAATGAGCAGTTCTTC
j_call: TRBJ1-3; d_call: -; v_call: TRBV10-1; clone_size: -; cdr3_aa: CASSDTGPHISSGNTIYF; cdr3_nt: TGCGCCAGCAGTGATACCGGGCCCCACATTTCTTCTGGAAACACCATATATTTT
j_call: TRBJ2-7; d_call: TRBD2; v_call: TRBV11-2; clone_size: -; cdr3_aa: CASSLTSGSSYEQYF; cdr3_nt: TGTGCCAGCAGCCTTACTAGCGGGAGCTCCTACGAGCAGTACTTC
j_call: TRBJ2-1; d_call: -; v_call: TRBV19; clone_size: -; cdr3_aa: CASSNPGNINEQFF; cdr3_nt: TGTGCCAGTAGTAATCCAGGGAACATCAATGAGCAGTTCTTC
j_call: TRBJ1-1; d_call: -; v_call: TRBV11-2; clone_size: -; cdr3_aa: CASSLSIALGGLYTEAFF; cdr3_nt: TGTGCCAGCAGCTTGTCTATTGCGTTGGGGGGTTTATACACTGAAGCTTTCTTT
j_call: TRBJ2-4; d_call: -; v_call: TRBV9; clone_size: -; cdr3_aa: CASSPHLAAVAKNIQYF; cdr3_nt: TGTGCCAGCAGCCCCCACCTAGCCGCTGTAGCCAAAAACATTCAGTACTTC
j_call: TRBJ1-4; d_call: -; v_call: TRBV6-4; clone_size: -; cdr3_aa: CASSGQPNEKLFF; cdr3_nt: TGTGCCAGCAGCGGACAGCCTAATGAAAAACTGTTTTTT
j_call: TRBJ1-1; d_call: TRBD1; v_call: TRBV14; clone_size: -; cdr3_aa: CASSHLTGGRTEAFF; cdr3_nt: TGTGCCAGCAGCCACTTAACAGGGGGCAGGACTGAAGCTTTCTTT
j_call: TRBJ2-7; d_call: -; v_call: TRBV4-3; clone_size: -; cdr3_aa: CASSQDFGASYEQYF; cdr3_nt: TGCGCCAGCAGCCAAGATTTTGGCGCATCCTACGAGCAGTACTTC
j_call: TRBJ2-7; d_call: TRBD2; v_call: TRBV5-1; clone_size: -; cdr3_aa: CASSTGLSGEQYF; cdr3_nt: TGCGCCAGCAGCACGGGACTATCGGGGGAGCAGTACTTC
j_call: TRBJ1-2; d_call: -; v_call: TRBV29-1; clone_size: -; cdr3_aa: CSVAPPGVRGYTF; cdr3_nt: TGCAGCGTTGCCCCGCCGGGAGTGCGTGGCTACACCTTC
j_call: TRBJ2-7; d_call: -; v_call: TRBV11-3; clone_size: -; cdr3_aa: CASSLDPAGEQYF; cdr3_nt: TGTGCCAGCAGCTTAGACCCAGCAGGTGAGCAGTACTTC
j_call: TRBJ1-1; d_call: TRBD1; v_call: TRBV30; clone_size: -; cdr3_aa: CAWSPWTGNTEAFF; cdr3_nt: TGTGCCTGGAGTCCTTGGACAGGGAACACTGAAGCTTTCTTT
j_call: TRBJ2-3; d_call: -; v_call: TRBV5-4; clone_size: -; cdr3_aa: CASSLGQERDTQYF; cdr3_nt: TGTGCCAGCAGCTTGGGGCAGGAGAGAGATACGCAGTATTTT
j_call: TRBJ2-1; d_call: TRBD2; v_call: TRBV7-7; clone_size: -; cdr3_aa: CASSLGTSGTNEQFF; cdr3_nt: TGTGCCAGCAGCTTAGGGACTAGCGGAACCAATGAGCAGTTCTTC
j_call: TRBJ2-2; d_call: TRBD2; v_call: TRBV6-1; clone_size: few; cdr3_aa: CASSGSPGLAPNTGELFF; cdr3_nt: TGTGCCAGCAGTGGATCGCCGGGACTAGCACCGAACACCGGGGAGCTGTTTTTT
j_call: TRBJ2-1; d_call: -; v_call: TRBV7-6; clone_size: -; cdr3_aa: CASSLSGSYNEQFF; cdr3_nt: TGTGCCAGCAGCTTAAGCGGATCCTACAATGAGCAGTTCTTC
j_call: TRBJ2-7; d_call: -; v_call: TRBV7-8; clone_size: once; cdr3_aa: CASGYGSYEQYF; cdr3_nt: TGTGCCAGCGGCTACGGTTCCTACGAGCAGTACTTC
j_call: TRBJ1-6; d_call: -; v_call: TRBV5-4; clone_size: -; cdr3_aa: CASSSGANSGGSPLHF; cdr3_nt: TGTGCCAGCAGCTCCGGGGCCAACTCAGGCGGTTCACCCCTCCACTTT